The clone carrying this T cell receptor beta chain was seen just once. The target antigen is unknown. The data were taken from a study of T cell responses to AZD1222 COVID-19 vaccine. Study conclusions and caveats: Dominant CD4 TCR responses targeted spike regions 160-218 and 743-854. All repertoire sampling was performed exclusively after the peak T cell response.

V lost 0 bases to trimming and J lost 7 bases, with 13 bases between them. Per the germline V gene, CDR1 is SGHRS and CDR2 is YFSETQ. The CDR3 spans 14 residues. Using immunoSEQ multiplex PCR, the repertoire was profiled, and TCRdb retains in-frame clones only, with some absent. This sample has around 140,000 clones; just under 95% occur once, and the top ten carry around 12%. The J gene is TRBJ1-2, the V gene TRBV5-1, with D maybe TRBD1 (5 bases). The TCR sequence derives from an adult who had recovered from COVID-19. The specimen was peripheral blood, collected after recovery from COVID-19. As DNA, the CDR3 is TGCGCCAGCAGCTTGGATCAGGGCCGGGCTGGCTACACCTTC. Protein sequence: CASSLDQGRAGYTF.